The entry below describes one T cell receptor beta chain. The antigen is not known. A universal primer binding site was introduced by template switching. The final cDNA contained unique molecular identifiers. In TCRdb, the 5' RACE reads were re-called with MiXCR into one record per CDR3 protein. Of roughly 1.6 million distinct CDR3 sequences listed, roughly a third are singletons. These data come from a study of identical twins. Study-wide findings and caveats: Where out-of-frame alpha sequences were twin-shared, they showed excess low generation probability. Beta out-of-frame sequences showed weaker excess twin sharing.

The sequence was obtained from a newborn girl in good health. The sample taken for sequencing was cord blood.

CDR3 sequence: CAISEGKGSNEKLFF. The CDR3, as DNA: TGTGCCATCAGTGAGGGGAAGGGAAGTAATGAAAAACTGTTTTTT. The rearrangement uses TRBV10-3 and TRBJ1-4; D remains unclear. V was pared by 2 bases and J by 4 bases, with 11 bases between. Germline values: CDR1 ENHRY, CDR2 SYGVKD. The CDR3 covers 15 residues.